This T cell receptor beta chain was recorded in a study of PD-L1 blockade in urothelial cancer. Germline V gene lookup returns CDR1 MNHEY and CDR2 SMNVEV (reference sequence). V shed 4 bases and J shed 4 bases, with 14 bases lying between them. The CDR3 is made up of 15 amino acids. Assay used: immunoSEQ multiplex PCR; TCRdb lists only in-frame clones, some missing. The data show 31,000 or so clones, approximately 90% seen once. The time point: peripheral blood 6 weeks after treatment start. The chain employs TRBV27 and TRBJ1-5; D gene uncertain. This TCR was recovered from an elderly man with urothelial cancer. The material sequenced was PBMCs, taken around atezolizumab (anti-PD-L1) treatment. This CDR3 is CASSSPTSGNQPQHF. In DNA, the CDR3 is TGTGCCAGCAGTTCTCCCACCTCCGGGAATCAGCCCCAGCATTTT.